These T cell receptor beta chains were read from a single sample in a study of shared clonotypes between healthy human individuals. TCRdb's copy holds only in-frame clones and misses some; the assay was immunoSEQ multiplex PCR. Here the sample spans around 2.1 million clones, 90% to 95% being singletons. Source material: naive CD8+ T cells from PBMCs. Receptors were obtained from a young man in good health. Some clones in this sample may be carry-over from other donors' samples. Both conserved end residues are part of each CDR3. D genes are given only for firm matches. Rows give clone size only sometimes, using once, few, many, or a class for an expanded clone.

size	V	J	D	CDR3	DNA
NA	TRBV28	TRBJ2-3	NA	CASTDRSTDTQYF	TGTGCCAGCACCGACAGGAGCACAGATACGCAGTATTTT
NA	TRBV6-6	TRBJ1-5	NA	CASNHSNQPQHF	TGTGCCAGCAATCATAGCAATCAGCCCCAGCATTTT
once	TRBV28	TRBJ2-3	TRBD2	CASSSRLASDTQYF	TGTGCCAGCAGTTCGCGACTAGCTTCAGATACGCAGTATTTT
NA	TRBV7-6	TRBJ2-1	NA	CASSLVANEQFF	TGTGCCAGCAGCTTAGTAGCCAATGAGCAGTTCTTC
NA	TRBV29-1	TRBJ1-2	NA	CSVVVNADQNYGYTF	TGCAGCGTTGTCGTTAATGCCGACCAGAACTATGGCTACACCTTC
NA	TRBV9	TRBJ2-7	TRBD1	CASSEGQGDSYEQYF	TGTGCCAGCAGCGAGGGACAGGGGGACTCCTACGAGCAGTACTTC
NA	TRBV5-5	TRBJ1-1	NA	CASSLLPGEAFF	TGTGCCAGCAGCCTACTGCCGGGTGAAGCTTTCTTT
NA	TRBV7-9	TRBJ2-5	TRBD2	CASTGPGLAGQETQYF	TGTGCCAGCACAGGCCCGGGACTAGCGGGACAAGAGACCCAGTACTTC
once	TRBV15	TRBJ2-2	NA	CATSLPKPLPGELFF	TGTGCCACCAGCCTTCCGAAACCCTTACCCGGGGAGCTGTTTTTT
NA	TRBV11-2	TRBJ1-1	NA	CASSFSRGNTEAFF	TGTGCCAGCAGCTTCTCCCGGGGGAACACTGAAGCTTTCTTT
once	TRBV27	TRBJ2-7	TRBD2	CASSFSGGFYEQYF	TGTGCCAGCAGTTTTTCGGGGGGGTTCTACGAGCAGTACTTC
NA	TRBV28	TRBJ1-2	TRBD1	CASSRDRGFGYTF	TGTGCCAGCAGTCGGGACAGGGGATTCGGCTACACCTTC
NA	TRBV13	TRBJ2-3	NA	CASSLFWAGPTQYF	TGTGCCAGCAGCTTATTTTGGGCGGGTCCCACGCAGTATTTT
NA	TRBV19	TRBJ2-7	TRBD2	CASRGASGSYEQYF	TGTGCCAGTAGAGGGGCTAGCGGATCCTACGAGCAGTACTTC
NA	TRBV4-1	TRBJ2-1	NA	CASSQEGFPYNEQFF	TGCGCCAGCAGCCAAGAGGGCTTTCCCTACAATGAGCAGTTCTTC
NA	TRBV27	TRBJ2-5	TRBD2	CASMGGQETQYF	TGTGCCAGCATGGGAGGGCAAGAGACCCAGTACTTC
once	TRBV7-9	TRBJ1-3	NA	CASSLLEVSGNTIYF	TGTGCCAGCAGCTTATTGGAGGTTTCTGGAAACACCATATATTTT
NA	TRBV6-5	TRBJ2-2	NA	CASSYGGELFF	TGTGCCAGCAGTTACGGCGGGGAGCTGTTTTTT
NA	TRBV9	TRBJ2-7	TRBD2	CASSARLAGSEQYF	TGTGCCAGCAGCGCCCGACTAGCAGGTAGCGAGCAGTACTTC
NA	TRBV7-9	TRBJ2-7	NA	CASSSTGAAEQYF	TGTGCCAGCAGCTCGACTGGGGCCGCCGAGCAGTACTTC
NA	TRBV29-1	TRBJ2-1	TRBD1	CSVGPTGFPYNEQFF	TGCAGCGTTGGTCCGACAGGGTTTCCCTACAATGAGCAGTTCTTC
few	TRBV10-3	TRBJ1-5	NA	CAISEGAGDQPQHF	TGTGCCATCAGTGAGGGGGCGGGCGATCAGCCCCAGCATTTT
NA	TRBV29-1	TRBJ2-7	NA	CSVAGTPSSYEQYF	TGCAGCGTTGCCGGGACCCCTTCCTCCTACGAGCAGTACTTC
NA	TRBV7-9	TRBJ2-2	NA	CASTRGGPRGTGELFF	TGTGCCAGCACCCGAGGTGGCCCCCGGGGCACCGGGGAGCTGTTTTTT
NA	TRBV27	TRBJ1-2	TRBD1	CASSLSGGGYGYTF	TGTGCCAGCAGTTTATCAGGGGGCGGCTATGGCTACACCTTC
once	TRBV7-9	TRBJ2-7	TRBD1	CASSTTGREQYF	TGTGCCAGCAGCACGACAGGGCGCGAGCAGTACTTC
NA	TRBV7-9	TRBJ1-2	NA	CASSLSGGSNYGYTF	TGTGCCAGCAGCTTATCAGGTGGCTCGAACTATGGCTACACCTTC
NA	TRBV18	TRBJ1-5	NA	CASSPPGDVGNQPQHF	TGTGCCAGCTCACCACCGGGAGACGTTGGCAATCAGCCCCAGCATTTT
NA	TRBV6-1	TRBJ1-6	NA	CASSEARTLHF	TGTGCCAGCAGTGAAGCGCGGACCCTCCACTTT
NA	TRBV7-3	TRBJ2-1	TRBD2	CASSLTTSGLKFF	TGTGCCAGCAGCTTAACGACTAGCGGTTTGAAGTTCTTC
NA	TRBV9	TRBJ1-5	NA	CASSVGGGNQPQHF	TGTGCCAGCAGCGTAGGAGGTGGGAATCAGCCCCAGCATTTT
NA	TRBV2	TRBJ1-5	NA	CASSAGTAYSNQPQHF	TGTGCCAGCAGTGCCGGGACGGCGTATAGCAATCAGCCCCAGCATTTT
few	TRBV27	TRBJ1-1	NA	CASSLGGSSTEAFF	TGTGCCAGCAGTTTAGGTGGGTCTTCCACTGAAGCTTTCTTT
NA	TRBV7-9	TRBJ2-1	NA	CASSRTGAYDNEQFF	TGTGCCAGCAGCCGAACGGGCGCTTACGACAATGAGCAGTTCTTC
NA	TRBV19	TRBJ1-2	NA	CASSISSLGIDYGYTF	TGTGCCAGTAGTATTTCTTCCCTGGGCATCGACTATGGCTACACCTTC
once	TRBV9	TRBJ2-1	TRBD1	CASSGGRTGFNEQFF	TGTGCCAGCAGCGGCGGTAGGACAGGGTTCAATGAGCAGTTCTTC
NA	TRBV28	TRBJ2-1	NA	CASSYDRLVYNEQFF	TGTGCCAGCAGTTACGACAGGCTCGTTTACAATGAGCAGTTCTTC
few	TRBV10-3	TRBJ1-1	NA	CAIAQGPLSEAFF	TGTGCCATCGCTCAGGGGCCATTATCTGAAGCTTTCTTT
once	TRBV9	TRBJ2-1	TRBD2	CASSAPAWRESSNEQFF	TGTGCCAGCAGCGCCCCTGCGTGGCGGGAGTCCTCCAATGAGCAGTTCTTC
NA	TRBV6-5	TRBJ2-1	NA	CASSYSSNYNEQFF	TGTGCCAGCAGTTACTCATCGAACTACAATGAGCAGTTCTTC
NA	TRBV30	TRBJ2-1	NA	CAWAASRHEQFF	TGTGCCTGGGCGGCTAGTCGCCATGAGCAGTTCTTC
once	TRBV7-3	TRBJ2-5	NA	CASSLNGVTQYF	TGTGCCAGCAGCTTAAACGGGGTGACCCAGTACTTC
NA	TRBV12-5	TRBJ2-1	TRBD2	CASGLEIAGEGLNEQFF	TGTGCTAGTGGTTTGGAAATAGCGGGAGAAGGACTCAATGAGCAGTTCTTC
NA	TRBV19	TRBJ2-1	TRBD2	CASSMASGSYNEQFF	TGTGCCAGTAGTATGGCTAGCGGCTCCTACAATGAGCAGTTCTTC
NA	TRBV6-1	TRBJ1-3	NA	CASSEAGSLNTIYF	TGTGCCAGCAGTGAAGCGGGCAGTTTAAACACCATATATTTT
NA	TRBV6-5	TRBJ2-7	NA	CASSYSRVGEQYF	TGTGCCAGCAGTTACTCACGAGTTGGCGAGCAGTACTTC
NA	TRBV9	TRBJ1-5	NA	CASSVGAGPNQPQHF	TGTGCCAGCAGCGTAGGAGCGGGCCCGAATCAGCCCCAGCATTTT
NA	TRBV27	TRBJ1-1	NA	CASTPRPVGNTEAFF	TGTGCCAGCACCCCCCGACCCGTTGGGAACACTGAAGCTTTCTTT
once	TRBV29-1	TRBJ2-7	TRBD2	CSVLGTMIHEQYF	TGCAGCGTTCTTGGGACTATGATACACGAGCAGTACTTC
NA	TRBV28	TRBJ2-1	TRBD2	CASRSLAGREQFF	TGTGCCAGCAGAAGCCTAGCGGGACGTGAGCAGTTCTTC
NA	TRBV27	TRBJ2-2	TRBD1	CASSPRQGELFF	TGTGCCAGCAGTCCCCGACAGGGTGAGCTGTTTTTT
NA	TRBV28	TRBJ2-7	TRBD1	CASSSAVNRQGVRWEQYF	TGTGCCAGCAGTTCAGCCGTGAATAGACAGGGGGTACGTTGGGAGCAGTACTTC
NA	TRBV27	TRBJ1-1	TRBD1	CASSLGTASNTEAFF	TGTGCCAGCAGTTTAGGGACAGCCTCTAACACTGAAGCTTTCTTT
few	TRBV19	TRBJ1-1	NA	CASSIWNVRTEAFF	TGTGCCAGTAGTATCTGGAATGTTCGCACTGAAGCTTTCTTT
NA	TRBV7-9	TRBJ2-7	NA	CASSLPGLHEQYF	TGTGCCAGCAGCTTACCAGGGTTACACGAGCAGTACTTC